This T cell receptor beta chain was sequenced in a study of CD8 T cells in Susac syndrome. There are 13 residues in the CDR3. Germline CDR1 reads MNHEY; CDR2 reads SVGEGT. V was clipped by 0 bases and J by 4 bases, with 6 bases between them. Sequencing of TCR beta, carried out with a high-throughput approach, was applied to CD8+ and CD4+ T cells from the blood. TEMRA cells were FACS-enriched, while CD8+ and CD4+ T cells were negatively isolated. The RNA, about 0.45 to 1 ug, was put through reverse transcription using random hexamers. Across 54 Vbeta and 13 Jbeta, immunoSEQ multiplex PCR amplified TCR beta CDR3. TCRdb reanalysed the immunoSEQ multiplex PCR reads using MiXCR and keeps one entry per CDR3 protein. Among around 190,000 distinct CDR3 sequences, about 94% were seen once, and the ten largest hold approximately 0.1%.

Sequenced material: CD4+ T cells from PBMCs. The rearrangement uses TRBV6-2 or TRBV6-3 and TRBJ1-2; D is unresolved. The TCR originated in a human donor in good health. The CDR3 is CASSYSAAYGYTF. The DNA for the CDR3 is TGTGCCAGCAGTTACTCGGCGGCCTATGGCTACACCTTC.